A selection of T cell receptor beta chains follows, all from one sample in a study of T cells in Graves' hyperthyroidism and ophthalmopathy. TCRdb redid the calling of the multiplex PCR reads with MiXCR, one entry per CDR3 protein. Here the sample spans some 700,000 distinct CDR3 sequences, 15% to 20% being singletons. The sample comprised blood. The origin of the receptors is a man between 45 and 60 years old with Graves' hyperthyroidism. Both conserved end residues are trimmed from each CDR3.

v_gene	j_gene	CDR3aa
TRBV4-3	TRBJ2-1	ASSQGGLAGGDYNEQF
TRBV10-3	TRBJ1-1	AISESWGGETEAF
TRBV2	TRBJ2-1	ASASGSGVANEQF
TRBV6-9	TRBJ1-4	ASSSSRQGAGEKLF
TRBV19	TRBJ1-5	ASSNRGNGQPQH
TRBV7-3	TRBJ2-2	ASSFSGANTGELF
TRBV11-3	TRBJ2-1	ASSSRDGGSYNEQF
TRBV10-3	TRBJ2-7	AISEPGQGRGHEQY
TRBV12-3/TRBV12-4	TRBJ1-5	ASNTRTEYNQPQH
TRBV20-1	TRBJ2-1	SATHRTLSYNEQF
TRBV6-5	TRBJ1-1	ASSYRGQNTEAF
TRBV12-3/TRBV12-4	TRBJ2-1	ASRPWTSGVHEQF
TRBV20-1	TRBJ2-3	SARSTRIGDTQY
TRBV30	TRBJ2-7	AWSGSPITPYEQY
TRBV6-2/TRBV6-3	TRBJ2-1	ASSLLAGELYNEQF
TRBV18	TRBJ2-7	ASSPLLPGASLSSYEQY
TRBV2	TRBJ1-1	ASRPEFRFSEAF
TRBV27	TRBJ1-1	ASFLGRRNTEAF
TRBV28	TRBJ1-3	ASSGSRGPRGNTIY
TRBV28	TRBJ1-3	ASSPRVYGNTIY
TRBV28	TRBJ2-7	ASSLNRLGSSYEQY
TRBV6-1	TRBJ2-7	ASSENDPYEQY
TRBV2	TRBJ2-7	ASSEAPGSYEQY
TRBV9	TRBJ2-2	ASSVVGLANTGELF
TRBV30	TRBJ2-7	AWSVGGYEQY
TRBV7-9	TRBJ2-5	ASSFGSRGRGETQY
TRBV2	TRBJ1-5	ASRITSLLGSNQPQH
TRBV7-9	TRBJ2-1	ASSLVVAYNEQF
TRBV28	TRBJ2-7	ASSFRISGPYEQY
TRBV3-1	TRBJ2-3	ASSQDVATMSTDTQY
TRBV4-1	TRBJ2-1	ASSPTRATGDYNEQF
TRBV7-9	TRBJ2-5	ASSSPGRWTRDQETQY
TRBV29-1	TRBJ2-3	SVAGSGSTDTQY
TRBV9	TRBJ2-3	ASSAGVSGTDTQY
TRBV29-1	TRBJ2-7	SVDGLAGGKDEQY
TRBV28	TRBJ1-1	ASSLFSGNTEAF
TRBV7-8	TRBJ2-2	ASRSGTGDNTGELF
TRBV30	TRBJ1-1	AWSLREAEAF
TRBV3-1	TRBJ2-7	ASSQEEGYEQY
TRBV30	TRBJ2-7	AFEREPNEQY
TRBV20-1	TRBJ2-2	SARPGQGAGELF
TRBV18	TRBJ1-6	ASSPQDGTDNSPLH